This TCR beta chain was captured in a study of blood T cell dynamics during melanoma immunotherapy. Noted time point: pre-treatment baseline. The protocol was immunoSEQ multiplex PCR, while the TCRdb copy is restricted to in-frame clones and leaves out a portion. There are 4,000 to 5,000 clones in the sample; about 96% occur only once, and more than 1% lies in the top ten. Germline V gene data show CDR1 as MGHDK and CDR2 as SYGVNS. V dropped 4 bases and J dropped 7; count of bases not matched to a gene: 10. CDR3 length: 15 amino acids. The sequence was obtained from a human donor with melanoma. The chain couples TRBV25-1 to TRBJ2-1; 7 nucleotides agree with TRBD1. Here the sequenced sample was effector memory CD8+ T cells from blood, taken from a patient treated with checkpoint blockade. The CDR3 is CASSGQGFRPNEQFF. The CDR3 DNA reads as TGTGCCAGCAGTGGACAGGGCTTTCGGCCGAATGAGCAGTTCTTC.